These 21 T cell receptor beta chains share one sample of origin, sequenced in a study of blood T cell repertoires in COVID-19. Measured with immunoSEQ multiplex PCR; TCRdb has only the in-frame clones, and not every one. The data show 200,000 to 250,000 clones, 85% to 90% seen once. Specimen: peripheral blood. These receptors were collected from a man between 18 and 35 years old with active or convalescent COVID-19.

The chain carries TRBV29-1 and TRBJ1-1, with D possibly matching TRBD1 (5 bases). Between the trimmed V and J ends, which lost 4 bases and 1 base, there was a span of 10 bases. Looked up from germline, CDR1 is SQVTM and CDR2 is ANQGSEA. The CDR3 spans 13 residues. CDR3 residues: CSVVGQGNTEAFF. CDR3 nucleotides: TGCAGCGTTGTCGGGCAGGGGAACACTGAAGCTTTCTTT. Combining the CDR3 with reference TRBV29-1 and TRBJ1-1 gives the whole variable domain SAVISQKPSRDICQRGTSLTIQCQVDSQVTMMFWYRQQPGQSLTLIATANQGSEATYESGFVIDKFPISRPNLTFSTLTVSNMSPEDSSIYLCSVVGQGNTEAFFGQGTRLTVV.

The J gene is TRBJ2-5, the V gene TRBV5-5; a weak D match, TRBD1 (6 bases). The CDR3 runs 15 residues. Between the trimmed V and J ends, which lost 4 bases and 5 bases, there was a span of 18 bases. The germline V gene encodes CDR1 SGHKS and CDR2 YYEKEE (reference sequence). CDR3 in DNA: TGTGCCAGCAGCCCCGGACAGCGGATATGGGAGACCCAGTACTTC. Translation: CASSPGQRIWETQYF.

The rearrangement uses TRBV10-1 and TRBJ1-1; 10 nucleotides align to TRBD1. With 8 bases clipped from V and 5 bases from J, the junction kept 8 bases outside the gene matches. The CDR3 has 14 residues. CDR1 and CDR2 (germline): WNHNN, SYGVQD (reference sequence). The CDR3 region is CASSRTGGATEAFF. The CDR3 DNA reads TGCGCCAGCTCCAGGACAGGGGGTGCGACTGAAGCTTTCTTT.

In its sample, this clone was seen once. The V gene is TRBV14, the J gene TRBJ2-5; 10 bases agree with TRBD1. Germline V gene sequence: CDR1 SGHDN, CDR2 FVKESK. V was clipped by 5 bases and J by 3 bases; unmatched bases: 9. The CDR3 spans 16 residues. The CDR3 here is CASSETDRGFEETQYF. Written as DNA, the CDR3 is TGTGCCAGCAGCGAAACGGACAGGGGGTTTGAAGAGACCCAGTACTTC.

The chain has TRBV9 and TRBJ1-3; D not resolved. The germline V gene has CDR1 SGDLS and CDR2 YYNGEE. V lost 0 bases and J lost 0, with 10 bases in between. The CDR3 extends over 16 amino acids. The CDR3 DNA reads as TGTGCCAGCAGCGTAGCCCCGGGTTACTCTGGAAACACCATATATTTT. Amino acid sequence: CASSVAPGYSGNTIYF. Full variable domain (remainder filled in from reference TRBV9 and TRBJ1-3): DSGVTQTPKHLITATGQRVTLRCSPRSGDLSVYWYQQSLDQGLQFLIQYYNGEERAKGNILERFSAQQFPDLHSELNLSSLELGDSALYFCASSVAPGYSGNTIYFGEGSWLTVV.

J is TRBJ1-5 and V is TRBV29-1; tentatively, D is TRBD1 (5 bases). The V gene lost 4 bases and the J gene lost 5 bases, with 12 bases spanning the gap. Germline-derived CDR1 and CDR2 are SQVTM and ANQGSEA. CDR3 length: 13 amino acids. The CDR3 loop is CSVGLSGDQPQHF. CDR3 DNA: TGCAGCGTTGGTTTGTCGGGGGATCAGCCCCAGCATTTT.

The V call is TRBV11-2, the J call TRBJ2-7, with TRBD2 as a possible D gene (5 bases). V lost 5 bases, J lost 1 base, and 15 bases lay in between. The CDR3 length is 15 residues. Looked up from germline, CDR1 is SGHAT and CDR2 is FQNNGV. Written as DNA, the CDR3 is TGTGCCAGCAGCCCCCGTCGAGGGAGTTCCTACGAGCAGTACTTC. This encodes CASSPRRGSSYEQYF.

The V gene is TRBV28, the J gene TRBJ1-1; 12 positions agree with TRBD1. With 5 bases clipped from V and 5 bases from J, the junction kept 9 bases outside the gene matches. Germline V lookup: CDR1 MDHEN, CDR2 SYDVKM. The CDR3 length is 16 residues. DNA of the CDR3: TGTGCCAGCAGTGTCCCGGGACAGGGGGCGAGGACTGAAGCTTTCTTT. Residues: CASSVPGQGARTEAFF.

This chain uses TRBV4-2 with TRBJ2-3; TRBD2 might be the D (5 bases). Trimming stripped 1 base from V and 8 bases from J, with 19 bases between. Germline V gene sequence: CDR1 LGHNA, CDR2 YNFKEQ. This CDR3 comprises 16 residues. CDR3 sequence (DNA): TGTGCCAGCAGCCAAGTAATGGGAGCCACAGATGGTACGCAGTATTTT. As protein: CASSQVMGATDGTQYF.

J is TRBJ1-2 and V is TRBV28, with a possible D match to TRBD1 (6 bases). The CDR3 covers 13 residues. Per the germline V gene, CDR1 is MDHEN and CDR2 is SYDVKM. V was trimmed by 11 bases and J by 4 bases, leaving 17 bases between them. CDR3 sequence: CASFGGQIYGYTF. The CDR3 DNA reads as TGTGCCTCCTTCGGGGGGCAGATCTATGGCTACACCTTC.

The chain joins TRBV4-1 to TRBJ1-4; D gene uncertain. Trimming removed 1 base from V and 4 bases from J, with 16 bases in between. The CDR3 sequence is 17 residues long. CDR1 is MGHRA and CDR2 is YSYEKL in the germline V gene. The CDR3: CASSQVTPSGGNEKLFF. In DNA, the CDR3 is TGCGCCAGCAGCCAAGTTACGCCCTCAGGAGGTAATGAAAAACTGTTTTTT.

This chain links TRBV9 with TRBJ2-1, with D possibly TRBD1 on 6 matching bases. This CDR3 has 15 amino acids. V lost 0 bases to trimming and J lost 10 bases, with 17 bases between them. From germline, CDR1 is SGDLS and CDR2 YYNGEE. CDR3 sequence: CASSVAGTSPREQFF. CDR3 nucleotide sequence: TGTGCCAGCAGCGTAGCTGGGACATCCCCTAGAGAGCAGTTCTTC. Variable domain in full (rest from reference TRBV9 and TRBJ2-1): DSGVTQTPKHLITATGQRVTLRCSPRSGDLSVYWYQQSLDQGLQFLIQYYNGEERAKGNILERFSAQQFPDLHSELNLSSLELGDSALYFCASSVAGTSPREQFFGPGTRLTVL.

The chain is built from TRBV28 and TRBJ1-2; D not certain. From germline, CDR1 is MDHEN and CDR2 SYDVKM. The V end lost 3 bases, the J end lost 4 bases, and 15 bases lay between the germline ends. The CDR3 consists of 15 residues. The CDR3 bases are TGTGCCAGCAGTTTGAGGAGTCGGCCGATCTATGGCTACACCTTC. Protein product: CASSLRSRPIYGYTF.

V usage is TRBV28 and J usage is TRBJ1-3, with no clear D. CDR1 is MDHEN, CDR2 SYDVKM, per germline. The CDR3 contains 16 residues. Trimming took 6 bases from V and 0 from J, leaving 15 bases between them. The CDR3 sequence: CASRDSRFSSGNTIYF. The CDR3 DNA reads TGTGCCAGCAGAGACTCCCGCTTCTCCTCTGGAAACACCATATATTTT.

CDR3 sequence: CASSDPASGDNEQFF. The CDR3 DNA sequence: TGTGCCAGCAGTGATCCGGCTAGCGGAGACAATGAGCAGTTCTTC. V is TRBV2 and J is TRBJ2-1; 7 nucleotides line up with TRBD2. In germline, CDR1 is SNHLY, CDR2 FYNNEI. The junction had 7 bases not matched to a gene; V was cut back by 3 bases and J by 5 bases. CDR3 length: 15 residues.

This CDR3 is CASSQRGELFF. The CDR3 bases are TGTGCCAGCAGCCAACGCGGGGAGCTGTTTTTT. The rearrangement joins TRBV3-1 (or the pseudogene TRBV3-2) to TRBJ2-2; D ambiguous. From germline, CDR1 is LGHDT and CDR2 YNNKEL (reference sequence). V was shortened by 2 bases and J by 7 bases, with 2 bases between the two germline ends. This CDR3 is built from 11 residues.

The chain uses TRBV3-1 (or the pseudogene TRBV3-2) and TRBJ1-1, with TRBD1 as a possible D gene (6 bases). V gave up 5 bases and J gave up 1 base, with 11 bases separating them. The germline V gene encodes CDR1 LGHDT and CDR2 YNNKEL (reference sequence). The CDR3 runs 14 residues. The CDR3 DNA follows: TGTGCCAGCAGCTCCTGGACAGAGAACACTGAAGCTTTCTTT. Residues: CASSSWTENTEAFF.

The CDR3 DNA reads TGTGCCAGCAGCCAAGCCGGCAATGAGCAGTTCTTC. Its protein is CASSQAGNEQFF. The chain uses TRBV14 and TRBJ2-1; D remains ambiguous. The V and J ends lost 1 base and 6 bases respectively, with 4 bases between them. The CDR3 sequence is 12 residues long. The germline CDR1 and CDR2 sequences are SGHDN and FVKESK.

The V and J genes are TRBV7-2 and TRBJ2-1; 8 positions agree with TRBD2. Germline V gene data show CDR1 as SGHTA and CDR2 as FQGNSA. CDR3 size: 17 residues. J lost 0 bases, V lost 7 bases, and 11 bases had no gene match. The DNA of the CDR3 is TGTGCCAGCACCCGGGGGGGATCCTTCAGCTCCTACAATGAGCAGTTCTTC. It encodes CASTRGGSFSSYNEQFF.

The J gene is TRBJ2-7, the V gene TRBV15; D gene unclear. The ends were cut back, 5 bases at V and 2 bases at J, with 7 bases in the middle. This CDR3 has 12 residues. Per the germline V gene, CDR1 is LNHNV and CDR2 is YYDKDF (reference sequence). The DNA for the CDR3 is TGTGCCACCAGCTTACAGACCTACGAGCAGTACTTC. Protein product: CATSLQTYEQYF.

V gene TRBV7-2 combines with J gene TRBJ1-2; D ambiguous. The germline gives CDR1 SGHTA, CDR2 FQGNSA. The CDR3 sequence is 15 residues long. V was shortened by 1 base and J by 4 bases, with 13 bases between the two germline ends. Here the CDR3 DNA reads TGTGCCAGCAGCTTAGAGGGAGGCTGGGTCTATGGCTACACCTTC. It codes for CASSLEGGWVYGYTF.